This T cell receptor beta chain stems from a study of identical twins. Study-level points and caveats: Twin pairs had excess sharing that was weaker in beta out-of-frame sequences. High-abundance cord blood beta clonotypes had fewer insertions; memory repertoires showed none. Conclusions were drawn cross-sectionally by statistical analysis, without following the same donors.

Germline CDR1 is DFQATT and CDR2 is SNEGSKA (reference sequence). This CDR3 has 16 amino acids. The ends were cut back, 0 bases at V and 2 bases at J, with 14 bases in the middle. Template switching introduced a universal primer site, and the cDNA bore unique molecular identifiers. TCRdb fed the 5' RACE reads into MiXCR, producing one record per CDR3 protein. The repertoire holds approximately 500,000 distinct CDR3 sequences, with 12% to 15% as singletons. As for this clonotype: The antigen is not known.

These data also featured in a second study, about yellow fever vaccine responses in identical twins.

This TCR was sampled from a woman aged 18-30 years in good health. Sequenced material: CD4+ T cells sorted from blood. The chain couples TRBV20-1 to TRBJ2-1; the D gene is possibly TRBD2 (6 bases). The CDR3 coding sequence is TGCAGTGCTAGAGACCCCGGACCGGGGGCCTACAATGAGCAGTTCTTC. Translation gives CSARDPGPGAYNEQFF.